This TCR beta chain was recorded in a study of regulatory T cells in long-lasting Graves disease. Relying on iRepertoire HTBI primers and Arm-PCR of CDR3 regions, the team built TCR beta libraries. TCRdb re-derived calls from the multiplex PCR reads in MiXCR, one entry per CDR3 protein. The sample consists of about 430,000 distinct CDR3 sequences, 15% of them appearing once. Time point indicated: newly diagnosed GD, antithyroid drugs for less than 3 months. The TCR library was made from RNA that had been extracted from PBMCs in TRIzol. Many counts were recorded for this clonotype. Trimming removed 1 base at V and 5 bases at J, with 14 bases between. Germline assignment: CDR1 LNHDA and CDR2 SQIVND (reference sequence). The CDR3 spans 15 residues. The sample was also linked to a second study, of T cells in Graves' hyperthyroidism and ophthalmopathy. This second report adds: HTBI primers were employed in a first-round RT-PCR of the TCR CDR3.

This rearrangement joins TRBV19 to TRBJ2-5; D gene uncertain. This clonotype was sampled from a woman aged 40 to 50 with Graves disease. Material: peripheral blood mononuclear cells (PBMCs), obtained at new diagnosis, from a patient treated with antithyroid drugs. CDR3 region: CASSIALSAGETQYF. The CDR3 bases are TGTGCCAGTAGTATAGCCCTCTCAGCCGGGGAGACCCAGTACTTC. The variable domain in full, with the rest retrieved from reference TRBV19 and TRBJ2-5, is DGGITQSPKYLFRKEGQNVTLSCEQNLNHDAMYWYRQDPGQGLRLIYYSQIVNDFQKGDIAEGYSVSREKKESFPLTVTSAQKNPTAFYLCASSIALSAGETQYFGPGTRLLVL.